This TCR beta chain originates from a study of T cells in tuberculosis. Study-wide background: Sequenced TCRs come from CD1B-GMM tetramer-binding T cells.

The table came from immunoSEQ multiplex PCR; TCRdb's copy has only in-frame clones and leaves some out. The data hold more than 35,000 clones, with 90% to 95% observed a single time. Tuberculin skin test and IGRA determined adolescents' latent tuberculosis status at entry. Germline values: CDR1 GTSNPN, CDR2 SVGIG (reference sequence). The CDR3 covers 14 residues. Trimming took off 6 bases at V and 4 bases at J, with 18 bases between the two ends. The specimen sequenced was PBMCs. The V and J genes are TRBV30 and TRBJ1-2, with D perhaps matching TRBD1 (5 bases). The TCR sequence derives from a donor between 10 and 29 years old with latent tuberculosis or without tuberculosis infection. The CDR3: CACRGAVDPYGYTF. In nucleotides, the CDR3 is TGTGCCTGCCGCGGGGCCGTTGACCCCTATGGCTACACCTTC.